This TCR beta chain was obtained from a study of T cell changes during pregnancy in multiple sclerosis. The method was immunoSEQ multiplex PCR; TCRdb's version includes in-frame clones alone and lacks a portion of them. The sample yields 30,000 to 40,000 clones, roughly nine tenths seen once. Per the germline V gene, CDR1 is SGHAT and CDR2 is FQNNGV. The CDR3 runs to 17 residues. V lost 6 bases to trimming and J lost 9 bases; unmatched junction nucleotides: 17. This TCR derives from a female donor in good health, enrolled as a control in a pregnancy study. The input for sequencing was CD4+ T cells from peripheral blood mononuclear cells, taken in the third trimester of pregnancy. The V call is TRBV11-2, the J call TRBJ2-4; 10 bases are a match to TRBD1. The CDR3 region has the DNA TGTGCCAGCAGTCACCAGGGCTCTGGGACAGGGGTTGGCATTCAGTACTTC. Its protein is CASSHQGSGTGVGIQYF.